This T cell receptor (beta chain) is drawn from a study of human T cells and chemical hapten exposure. TCRdb used MiXCR to reprocess the RACE reads, holding one entry per CDR3 protein. Of around 380,000 distinct CDR3 sequences in the sample, about 5% were seen once. Per germline, CDR1 SEHNR and CDR2 FQNEAQ (reference sequence). This CDR3 contains 17 residues. V lost 5 bases, J lost 0 bases, and 19 bases lay in between. The time point denotes: pre-sensitization, week 0. The sample's treatment: therapeutic diphenylcyclopropenone sensitization with weekly scalp DPC. Phlebotomy was performed prior to application of every patch test. This clonotype occurred a few times.

This TCR derives from a woman between 18 and 29 years old with alopecia areata. Some clones in this sample may be carry-over from other donors' samples. The chain carries TRBV7-9 and TRBJ2-5; D may be TRBD1 or TRBD2 (5 bases each). The sample in question was whole blood, obtained in connection with sensitization to the hapten diphenylcyclopropenone (DPC). The CDR3 protein is CASSPTQGRGYQETQYF. CDR3 nucleotides: TGTGCCAGCAGCCCCACCCAGGGAAGAGGGTACCAAGAGACCCAGTACTTC.